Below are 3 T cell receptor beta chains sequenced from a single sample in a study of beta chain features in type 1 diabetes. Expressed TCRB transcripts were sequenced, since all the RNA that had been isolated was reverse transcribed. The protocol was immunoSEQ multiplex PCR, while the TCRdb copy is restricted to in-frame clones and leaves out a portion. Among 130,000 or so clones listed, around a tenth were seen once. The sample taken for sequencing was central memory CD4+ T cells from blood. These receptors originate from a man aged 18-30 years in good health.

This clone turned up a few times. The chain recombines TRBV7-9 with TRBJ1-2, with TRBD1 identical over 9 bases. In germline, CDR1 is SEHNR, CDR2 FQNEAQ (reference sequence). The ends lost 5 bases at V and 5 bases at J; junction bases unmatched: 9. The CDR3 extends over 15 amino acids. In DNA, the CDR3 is TGTGCCAGCAGCCCGGAGACAGGGGGTGTATATGGCTACACCTTC. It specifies CASSPETGGVYGYTF.

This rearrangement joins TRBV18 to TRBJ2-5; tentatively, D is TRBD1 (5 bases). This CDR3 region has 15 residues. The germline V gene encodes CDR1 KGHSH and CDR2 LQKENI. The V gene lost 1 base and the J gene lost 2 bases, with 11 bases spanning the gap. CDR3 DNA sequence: TGTGCCAGCTCACCACAGGGGATGGTACAAGAGACCCAGTACTTC. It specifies CASSPQGMVQETQYF.

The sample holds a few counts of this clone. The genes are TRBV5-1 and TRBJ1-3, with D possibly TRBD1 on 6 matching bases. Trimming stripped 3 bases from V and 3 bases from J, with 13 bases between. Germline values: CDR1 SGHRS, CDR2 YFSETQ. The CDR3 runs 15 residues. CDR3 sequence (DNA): TGCGCCAGCAGCTGGCAGGGGTCTGGTGGAAACACCATATATTTT. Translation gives CASSWQGSGGNTIYF.